The 22 T cell receptor beta chains below come from one sample, sequenced in a study of blood T cell repertoires in COVID-19 (dated by TCRdb to the early 2020s). Library creation used the immunoSEQ multiplex PCR assay. The clones in this table, taken by TCRdb from immuneACCESS, are in-frame only. Not every clone is retained; where verified, under half of the shortfall comes from an unresolved V gene, and the cause of the rest is unknown. Across this sample there are roughly 200,000 clones, with approximately 83% seen only once. Around 25% of the sample rests with the top ten. The sample taken for sequencing was peripheral blood. These receptors came from a middle-aged man with acute or convalescent COVID-19.

The chain carries TRBV7-2 and TRBJ2-1; D call uncertain. This CDR3 is 13 amino acids long. V lost 4 bases, J lost 2 bases, and 6 bases lay in between. CDR1 and CDR2 from the germline V gene are SGHTA and FQGNSA. This CDR3 is CASSSLTYNEQFF. CDR3 bases: TGTGCCAGCAGCTCCCTAACCTACAATGAGCAGTTCTTC.

About this clone itself: The sample carries other DNA sequences with the same CDR3. V gene TRBV11-2 combines with J gene TRBJ2-1; 7 bases map to TRBD2. Unmatched junction bases numbered 1, after V lost 1 base and J lost 1 base. The CDR3 is made up of 15 amino acids. The germline gives CDR1 SGHAT, CDR2 FQNNGV. CDR3 coding DNA: TGTGCCAGCAGCTTAGGACTAGCTTCCTACAATGAGCAGTTCTTC. Translation: CASSLGLASYNEQFF.

The chain recombines TRBV6-5 with TRBJ1-1; 9 bases are shared with TRBD1. Germline V gives CDR1 MNHEY, CDR2 SVGAGI. V lost 6 bases, J lost 4 bases, and 9 bases stayed unmatched. This CDR3 has 15 amino acids. CDR3: CASRPGTGFTTEAFF. The CDR3 DNA follows: TGTGCCAGCAGGCCGGGGACAGGGTTTACCACTGAAGCTTTCTTT.

The rearrangement links TRBV6-2 or TRBV6-3 to TRBJ2-5; 8 bases match TRBD2. This CDR3 is 15 amino acids long. CDR1 and CDR2 from the germline V gene are MNHEY and SVGEGT. The V segment lost 4 bases and the J segment 4 bases; nucleotides outside the gene matches: 8. CDR3 region: CASSSWGLDGETQYF. The CDR3 nucleotides read TGTGCCAGCAGTTCCTGGGGACTAGATGGAGAGACCCAGTACTTC.

This clone was found a few times. Different DNA sequences within this sample yield the same CDR3. The chain is built from TRBV29-1 and TRBJ1-1, with TRBD1 as a possible D gene (5 bases). The CDR3 contains 12 residues. V lost 5 bases, J lost 6 bases, and 13 bases lay in between. Germline CDR1 SQVTM, CDR2 ANQGSEA. CDR3 residues: CSVSTPGAEAFF. The CDR3 DNA follows: TGCAGCGTTTCGACCCCGGGGGCTGAAGCTTTCTTT.

This chain connects TRBV14 to TRBJ1-6; 9 bases align to TRBD1. Germline V lookup: CDR1 SGHDN, CDR2 FVKESK. The V gene end was trimmed by 3 bases and the J gene end by 13 bases; junction bases not matched to a gene: 4. The CDR3 runs 13 residues. As DNA, the CDR3 is TGTGCCAGCAGCCAGGGACAGGGTTTGCCCCTCCACTTT. Amino acid sequence: CASSQGQGLPLHF.

The chain has TRBV5-6 and TRBJ2-7, with D possibly being TRBD2 (5 bases). Germline CDR1 SGHDT, CDR2 YYEEEE. CDR3 length: 13 residues. Trimming removed 2 bases at V and 6 bases at J, with 12 bases between. Written as DNA, the CDR3 is TGTGCCAGCAGCTTCGGAGGCTACGGCGAGCAGTACTTC. Protein sequence: CASSFGGYGEQYF. Variable domain in full (rest from reference TRBV5-6 and TRBJ2-7): DAGVTQSPTHLIKTRGQQVTLRCSPKSGHDTVSWYQQALGQGPQFIFQYYEEEERQRGNFPDRFSGHQFPNYSSELNVNALLLGDSALYLCASSFGGYGEQYFGPGTRLTVT.

The J gene is TRBJ2-7, the V gene TRBV18, with TRBD2 identical over 9 bases. The junction had 6 bases not matched to a gene; V was cut back by 3 bases and J by 0 bases. The V gene's germline CDR1 is KGHSH and CDR2 LQKENI. This CDR3 has 16 amino acids. The CDR3 protein is CASSPRLAATSYEQYF. DNA for the CDR3: TGTGCCAGCTCACCGCGACTAGCGGCGACCTCCTACGAGCAGTACTTC.

The V gene is TRBV6-2 or TRBV6-3, the J gene TRBJ1-5; TRBD1 agrees at 9 bases. The CDR3 loop spans 16 amino acids. The germline CDR1 and CDR2 sequences are MNHEY and SVGEGT. V lost 6 bases to trimming and J lost 3 bases; unmatched junction nucleotides: 9. DNA of the CDR3: TGTGCCAGCAGCATTAAGGGACAGGGAGACAATCAGCCCCAGCATTTT. Translation: CASSIKGQGDNQPQHF.

V is TRBV15 and J is TRBJ1-5, with TRBD1 matching over 9 bases. Germline V CDR1 and CDR2: LNHNV, YYDKDF (reference sequence). The CDR3 runs to 18 residues. After removal of 0 bases from V and 5 bases from J, the junction contained 11 bases not matched to a gene. The CDR3 nucleotides read TGTGCCACCAGCAGAGATTTGTCGGGACAGGGTGCGTATCAGCCCCAGCATTTT. The encoded protein is CATSRDLSGQGAYQPQHF. The full variable domain, rest sourced from reference TRBV15 and TRBJ1-5, is DAMVIQNPRYQVTQFGKPVTLSCSQTLNHNVMYWYQQKSSQAPKLLFHYYDKDFNNEADTPDNFQSRRPNTSFCFLDIRSPGLGDTAMYLCATSRDLSGQGAYQPQHFGDGTRLSIL.

This chain links TRBV19 with TRBJ2-1; D might be TRBD1 (6 bases). Trimming cost V 9 bases and J 4 bases, with 19 bases left between them. The germline gives CDR1 LNHDA, CDR2 SQIVND (reference sequence). The CDR3 spans 15 residues. CDR3: CASNRQDALYNEQFF. CDR3 nucleotides: TGTGCCAGCAACCGACAGGATGCTTTGTACAATGAGCAGTTCTTC.

In this sample, this clone turned up once. This rearrangement joins TRBV9 to TRBJ1-2; the match to TRBD1 covers 8 bases. V lost 4 bases and J lost 8; bases outside the gene matches: 7. This CDR3 spans 13 amino acids. Looked up from germline, CDR1 is SGDLS and CDR2 is YYNGEE. For the CDR3, the DNA is TGTGCCAGCAGCCATGGACAGGGCATCGGCTACACCTTC. It translates to CASSHGQGIGYTF.

The J gene is TRBJ2-5, the V gene TRBV11-2, with TRBD1 matching over 7 bases. CDR1 is SGHAT, CDR2 FQNNGV, per germline. The CDR3 totals 13 residues. J was trimmed by 5 bases and V by 3 bases; bases with no gene match: 3. This chain's CDR3 is CASSFTGEETQYF. CDR3 in DNA: TGTGCCAGCAGCTTTACAGGGGAGGAGACCCAGTACTTC.

This rearrangement joins TRBV14 to TRBJ1-1; weak D call: TRBD1 (6 bases). The CDR3 consists of 16 residues. V was pared by 0 bases and J by 10 bases, with 21 bases between. Germline V gene lookup returns CDR1 SGHDN and CDR2 FVKESK. In DNA, the CDR3 is TGTGCCAGCAGCCAAGATCTAGGGGACACCCCTCGAGGAGCTTTCTTT. This encodes CASSQDLGDTPRGAFF.

Concerning this clone: A junction boundary mismatches the germline segment, possibly from a read error. The gene calls are TRBV19 and TRBJ2-3; possibly TRBD2 for D (6 bases). This CDR3 contains 11 residues. Germline-derived CDR1 and CDR2 are LNHDA and SQIVND (reference sequence). The CDR3 protein is CASSRAGGLSF. CDR3 nucleotides: TGTGCCAGTAGTCGGGCCGGGGGACTCAGTTTT.

The rearrangement links TRBV10-3 to TRBJ2-1; TRBD2 agrees at 10 bases. Germline V gene lookup returns CDR1 ENHRY and CDR2 SYGVKD. The V and J ends lost 7 bases and 3 bases, in that order; junction bases with no gene match: 6. The CDR3 consists of 15 residues. CDR3 in DNA: TGTGCCATCAAGGCTAGCGGGAGCGGCTACAATGAGCAGTTCTTC. This sequence encodes CAIKASGSGYNEQFF.

This clone was seen ten or more times. Other DNA sequences of this sample code for an identical CDR3. This CDR3 reads CASSLDMNTEAFF. The CDR3 DNA reads TGTGCCAGCAGCTTAGACATGAACACTGAAGCTTTCTTT. This chain joins TRBV7-9 and TRBJ1-1; D is undetermined. V was trimmed by 1 base and J by 0 bases, leaving 3 bases between them. CDR3 size: 13 residues. The germline CDR1 and CDR2 sequences are SEHNR and FQNEAQ (reference sequence).

CDR3 in DNA: TGTGCCACCAGCAGAGATTTCGGGAGGGCCCAAGAGACCCAGTACTTC. Amino acids: CATSRDFGRAQETQYF. V and J are TRBV15 and TRBJ2-5; 8 bases match TRBD2. V dropped 0 bases and J dropped 1; count of bases not matched to a gene: 4. The V gene's germline CDR1 is LNHNV and CDR2 YYDKDF (reference sequence). The CDR3 consists of 16 residues.

J is TRBJ1-1 and V is TRBV19; 7 positions match TRBD1. Germline V gene data show CDR1 as LNHDA and CDR2 as SQIVND (reference sequence). Germline trimming cut 6 bases from V and 7 bases from J; bases unmatched to any gene: 11. CDR3 length equals 14 residues. The CDR3 DNA reads TGTGCCAGTAGCTCCCGACAGGGCCAACTTGAAGCTTTCTTT. Its translation is CASSSRQGQLEAFF.

The chain uses TRBV28 and TRBJ2-5; D perhaps matches TRBD1 (5 bases). This CDR3 is built from 12 residues. Per the germline V gene, CDR1 is MDHEN and CDR2 is SYDVKM. Deletions cut 7 bases from V and 0 bases from J, with 6 bases between. The CDR3 nucleotides are TGTGCCAGCACCAGGGACCAAGAGACCCAGTACTTC. It is translated as CASTRDQETQYF. Based on the CDR3 plus reference TRBV28 and TRBJ2-5, the full variable domain is DVKVTQSSRYLVKRTGEKVFLECVQDMDHENMFWYRQDPGLGLRLIYFSYDVKMKEKGDIPEGYSVSREKKERFSLILESASTNQTSMYLCASTRDQETQYFGPGTRLLVL.

The CDR3 nucleotides read TGCGCCAGCAGCCCGGACAGGGCAAGGGGAAAACTGTTTTTT. It codes for CASSPDRARGKLFF. V gene TRBV5-1 combines with J gene TRBJ1-4, with 8 bases lining up with TRBD1. V was pared by 4 bases and J by 10 bases, with 9 bases of the junction left unmatched. Germline assignment: CDR1 SGHRS and CDR2 YFSETQ. This CDR3 is built from 14 residues.

V usage is TRBV3-1 (or the pseudogene TRBV3-2) and J usage is TRBJ1-6; no definite D call. V dropped 1 base and J dropped 10 bases, with 8 bases sitting between them. The germline V gene encodes CDR1 LGHDT and CDR2 YNNKEL (reference sequence). The CDR3 has 13 amino acids. The CDR3 sequence: CASSQASKSPLHF. The DNA of the CDR3 is TGTGCCAGCAGCCAAGCGTCTAAGTCACCCCTCCACTTT.